The subject of this entry is one T cell receptor beta chain. What this receptor recognizes is not known. It has no much larger one-base neighbor in the sample; base qualities were not kept. Patients with autoimmune disease history or receiving systemic immunosuppression were excluded from the trial. In every dose cohort, peripheral blood was drawn for TCR sequencing at baseline, cycle 4 day 1, and cycle 7 day 1. The samples were taken from a phase I, first-in-human, multicenter, open-label dose-escalation trial of ivuxolimab. The trial enrolled adults with locally advanced or metastatic head and neck squamous cell, hepatocellular, melanoma or renal cell carcinoma. Before TCR sequencing, CD4+ and CD8+ T cells were separately sorted from peripheral blood. The data derive from a study of OX40 agonist ivuxolimab in advanced cancers. Notes on the research overall: Ivuxolimab, which targeted the costimulatory receptor OX40 (CD134), was an agonistic, fully human IgG2 monoclonal antibody. The dose-escalation cohort was roughly 83% male with a mean age of about 65 years, ranging from roughly 23 to 79. Partial responses occurred in three dose-escalation patients: two with cutaneous melanoma and one with hepatocellular carcinoma. Intravenous ivuxolimab was administered to patients every 2 weeks at six dose levels: 0.01, 0.1, 0.3, 1.5, 3 and 10 mg/kg. The point of sequencing TCRbeta in the periphery was to test whether ivuxolimab changed TCR sequence diversity and drove clonal T-cell expansion. The paper reports the monotherapy dose-escalation portion (N of about 54 patients) of the phase I ivuxolimab trial. Patients were allowed to have had prior anti-PD-1, anti-PD-L1 or anti-CTLA-4 therapy, and around 41% of the dose-escalation patients had previously received checkpoint inhibitors. Of the roughly 51 patients in dose escalation, about 20 had hepatocellular carcinoma, some 15 had melanoma, 9 had renal cell carcinoma and 9 had head and neck cancer. The paper as a whole reports these results and caveats: At doses from 0.1 to 3.0 mg/kg, clonal expansion was seen in both CD4+ and CD8+ blood T cells between baseline and week 6. The antigen specificity of the peripheral T cells that underwent clonal expansion was not determined. In the 0.1-3.0 mg/kg groups, partial responders were among the patients with the lowest normalized peripheral clonal expansion, particularly in CD8+ T cells. After ivuxolimab, CD8+ T cells had more expanded clones than CD4+ T cells on average. Low levels of normalized T-cell clonal expansion were also seen in some patients who did not respond.

CDR1 and CDR2 (LNHDA, SQIVND) derive from the germline V gene (reference sequence). Taken from cysteine to phenylalanine, the CDR3 has 14 residues. The CDR3 DNA has 42 bases and is translated from base 1. Genomic DNA was extracted from sorted cells for sequencing of the TCRbeta CDR3 region. TCRbeta CDR3 regions were sequenced using the immunoSEQ Assay. TCRdb re-hosts the immuneACCESS table, in-frame sequences only. Its copies lack some clones; in the studies checked, an unresolved V gene accounts for under half of them, and the cause for the rest is not known. This sample lists approximately 77,000 clones; around 83% were detected once. 2% to 2.5% of the sample lies in the top ten.

The chain links TRBV19 with TRBJ1-5; the central 9 bases match TRBD1. The sample in question was CD4+ or CD8+ T cells sorted from blood, obtained in a trial of the OX40 agonist ivuxolimab. This receptor was taken from an adult with an advanced solid tumor such as melanoma, head and neck, liver or kidney cancer. This receptor has the CDR3 CAATGQGRDQPQHF. The DNA is TGTGCAGCCACTGGACAGGGGAGGGATCAGCCCCAGCATTTT. The full variable domain, completed from the reference TRBV19 and TRBJ1-5 proteins outside the CDR3, reads DGGITQSPKYLFRKEGQNVTLSCEQNLNHDAMYWYRQDPGQGLRLIYYSQIVNDFQKGDIAEGYSVSREKKESFPLTVTSAQKNPTAFYLCAATGQGRDQPQHFGDGTRLSIL.